This T cell receptor beta chain came from a study of shared clonotypes between healthy human individuals. The wider study: Each donor had three CD4 naive, three CD4 memory, two CD8 naive and one CD8 memory plate.

For this clone: Its antigen remains unidentified.

Method: immunoSEQ multiplex PCR; TCRdb's copy keeps in-frame clones and lacks some. The profile shows about 1.5 million clones, 95% to 99% of them singletons. General study results and limits: On the whole, naive subsets had larger estimated richness than memory subsets had. Investigators collected only blood, and repertoires in tissues likely differ.

Donors had no recently reported acute infections or vaccinations and were HIV-negative. The CDR3 is made up of 15 amino acids. CDR1 is SEHNR and CDR2 is FQNEAQ in the germline V gene (reference sequence). The ends lost 5 bases at V and 5 bases at J; junction bases unmatched: 6. The chain couples TRBV7-9 to TRBJ2-2; 9 bases align to TRBD1. This sequence originates from a man aged 25 to 40 in good health. Material for sequencing was naive CD4+ T cells sorted from blood. The sample's subset: CD45RA+ positively selected. CDR3 coding DNA: TGTGCCAGCAGCCAGTCCGGGACAGGGACCGGGGAGCTGTTTTTT. Translating it yields CASSQSGTGTGELFF.